This T cell receptor (beta chain) stems from a study of T cells in women clearing cervical HPV infection. The germline CDR1 and CDR2 sequences are SNHLY and FYNNEI. This CDR3 is built from 13 residues. Of note for this clone: The CDR3 end falls 3 residues outside the read, so it is completed with the germline J gene.

The data were produced by immunoSEQ multiplex PCR, yet TCRdb's version contains in-frame clones alone and is incomplete. The listing records tens of thousands of clones. Cervical HPV DNA detected by MY09/MY11 PCR, typed by dot-blot. Sequenced: blood buffy coat. The source of this sequence is a woman between 18 and 69 years old with a cervical HPV16 infection that either progressed to CIN3+ or cleared (not recorded which). V and J are TRBV2 and TRBJ1-4; the D gene is possibly TRBD1 (6 bases). CDR3 bases read: TGTGCCAGCAGCCCGAGGGGGAATTCACCA. It translates to CASSPRGNSP. The full-length CDR3 reads as CASSPRGNSPLFF.